This TCR beta chain was found in a study of T cell clones after liver transplantation. The table came from immunoSEQ multiplex PCR; TCRdb's copy has only in-frame clones and leaves some out. Among roughly 62,000 clones listed, around 70% were seen once. Study outcomes and limitations: Low donor cell numbers restricted donor-reactive repertoire measurement in a couple of subjects. Rather than being deleted, graft donor-reactive T cells may have moved into the graft.

As regards this clone: The antigen remains undetermined.

Trimming stripped 5 bases from V and 1 base from J, with 8 bases between. Germline V gene lookup returns CDR1 SGHRS and CDR2 YFSETQ. The CDR3 covers 13 residues. This TCR derives from a human patient who received a liver transplant. The T cells may come from the graft donor. The gene calls are TRBV5-1 and TRBJ2-3; unclear D gene. The sample consisted of CD4+ T cells from blood, taken at the approximately 15-month timepoint. The CDR3 sequence: CASSGWGTDTQYF. CDR3 coding DNA: TGCGCCAGCAGTGGATGGGGCACAGATACGCAGTATTTT.